One and the same sample provided the 10 T cell receptor beta chains below, sequenced in a study of regulatory T cells in long-lasting Graves disease. The authors built TCR beta libraries using iRepertoire HTBI primers and Arm-PCR of CDR3 regions. Each CDR3 protein is one row after TCRdb ran MiXCR on the multiplex PCR reads. The sample shows approximately 440,000 distinct CDR3 sequences, roughly 15% of them seen only once. Time point here: newly diagnosed GD, antithyroid drugs for less than 3 months. PBMC RNA was the source of the TCR library. Another study also made use of these data, one on T cells in Graves' hyperthyroidism and ophthalmopathy.

This specimen was peripheral blood mononuclear cells (PBMCs), taken at new diagnosis, from a patient treated with antithyroid drugs. The receptors originated from a man aged 35-49 years with Graves disease.

This clonotype was observed at least ten times. The chain joins TRBV24-1 to TRBJ2-3; D is possibly TRBD1 (5 bases). CDR3 length equals 16 residues. Germline V gene lookup returns CDR1 KGHDR and CDR2 SFDVKD. The V gene lost 4 bases and the J gene lost 1 base, with 14 bases spanning the gap. The CDR3 reads CATSELRQKGTDTQYF. The CDR3 DNA follows: TGTGCCACCAGTGAACTGCGACAGAAAGGCACAGATACGCAGTATTTT.

This clonotype was observed a handful of times. The chain joins TRBV14 to TRBJ2-3; 9 bases align to TRBD1. CDR3 size: 15 residues. Germline loops: CDR1 SGHDN, CDR2 FVKESK. The V and J ends lost 4 bases and 1 base, in that order; junction bases with no gene match: 3. The CDR3 DNA sequence: TGTGCCAGCAGCCGTCGGACAGGGGGCACAGATACGCAGTATTTT. Translated, it gives CASSRRTGGTDTQYF.

This clonotype has a count of ten or more. This chain uses TRBV27 with TRBJ2-1; the D is unclear. There are 14 residues in the CDR3. Trimming left V 5 bases short and J 1 base short, with 9 bases between. CDR1 and CDR2 (germline): MNHEY, SMNVEV (reference sequence). CDR3 nucleotide sequence: TGTGCCAGCAGTAGAGCCCGGTCCTACAATGAGCAGTTCTTC. Residues: CASSRARSYNEQFF.

This clonotype was counted at least ten times. The J gene is TRBJ2-7, the V gene TRBV6-1; D not certain. V lost 6 bases and J lost 0, with 15 bases in between. Germline CDR1 and CDR2: MNHNS and SASEGT. The CDR3 has 15 amino acids. DNA of the CDR3: TGTGCCAGCAGAGATGTGAAAGGGCTCTCCTACGAGCAGTACTTC. As protein: CASRDVKGLSYEQYF.

This clonotype has a count of ten or more. This chain links TRBV20-1 with TRBJ2-1; 9 bases match TRBD2. Unmatched junction bases numbered 1, after V lost 1 base and J lost 3 bases. Germline V lookup: CDR1 DFQATT, CDR2 SNEGSKA (reference sequence). The CDR3 contains 14 residues. The CDR3 coding sequence is TGCAGTGCTAGAGGCGGGAGGGACTACAATGAGCAGTTCTTC. Translating gives CSARGGRDYNEQFF.

This clonotype was counted a few times. The chain recombines TRBV5-1 with TRBJ1-3; D not certain. The germline V and J ends were trimmed by 0 bases and 0 bases, with 7 bases remaining between them. This CDR3 contains 15 residues. Germline CDR1 and CDR2: SGHRS and YFSETQ. DNA of the CDR3: TGCGCCAGCAGCTTGGAGGGAGTCTCTGGAAACACCATATATTTT. Its protein product is CASSLEGVSGNTIYF.

This clonotype was detected a few times. The chain recombines TRBV19 with TRBJ2-2; tentative D call: TRBD1 (6 bases). This CDR3 contains 15 residues. Trimming took off 5 bases at V and 1 base at J, with 11 bases between the two ends. Germline V gene sequence: CDR1 LNHDA, CDR2 SQIVND (reference sequence). The chain's CDR3 is CASSARRGNTGELFF. CDR3 nucleotide sequence: TGTGCCAGTAGTGCTCGCAGGGGGAACACCGGGGAGCTGTTTTTT.

In this sample, this clonotype turned up many times. V and J are TRBV28 and TRBJ1-5; TRBD1 matches at 11 bases. Germline-derived CDR1 and CDR2 are MDHEN and SYDVKM. There are 18 residues in the CDR3. Trimming at V came to 4 bases and at J to 5 bases, leaving 13 bases not matched to a gene. The CDR3 loop reads CASSSSRLGTGGYQPQHF. The CDR3 bases are TGTGCCAGCAGTTCTAGTAGATTAGGGACAGGGGGTTATCAGCCCCAGCATTTT. The full variable domain, in which reference TRBV28 and TRBJ1-5 provide the parts outside the CDR3, is DVKVTQSSRYLVKRTGEKVFLECVQDMDHENMFWYRQDPGLGLRLIYFSYDVKMKEKGDIPEGYSVSREKKERFSLILESASTNQTSMYLCASSSSRLGTGGYQPQHFGDGTRLSIL.

This clonotype was picked up many times. The J gene is TRBJ2-5, the V gene TRBV7-2; 9 bases align to TRBD1. Germline V CDR1 and CDR2: SGHTA, FQGNSA. The ends lost 5 bases at V and 6 bases at J; junction bases unmatched: 10. CDR3 length: 15 amino acids. CDR3 loop: CASSQTGTGLQTQYF. In DNA form, the CDR3 reads TGTGCCAGCAGCCAAACCGGGACAGGGTTGCAGACCCAGTACTTC.

The J gene is TRBJ2-2, the V gene TRBV20-1; 12 bases are shared with TRBD2. Trimming cost V 1 base and J 5 bases; bases outside gene matches: 2. Germline lookup yields CDR1 DFQATT and CDR2 SNEGSKA (reference sequence). The CDR3 has 15 amino acids. The CDR3 DNA reads TGCAGTGCTAGAGCTAGCGGGAGGGCTACCGGGGAGCTGTTTTTT. Protein product: CSARASGRATGELFF.